This T cell receptor beta chain was captured in a study of T cell responses to AZD1222 COVID-19 vaccine. Sequenced by immunoSEQ multiplex PCR; TCRdb stores in-frame clones only, minus some. The sample shows roughly 70,000 clones, 80% to 90% of them seen only once. The table lists this clone with a count of one. Its cognate antigen is unknown. Germline V gives CDR1 MDHEN, CDR2 SYDVKM. The CDR3 has 19 residues. The trim removed 5 bases at V and 6 bases at J, leaving 21 bases unmatched. General observations from the study: Repertoire samples came only from after the peak T cell response.

V gene TRBV28 combines with J gene TRBJ2-3; 9 bases match TRBD2. The material sequenced was peripheral blood, taken 28 days after the second AZD1222 dose. This TCR was sampled from an adult who received the AZD1222 COVID-19 vaccine. The CDR3: CASSPQRWSLAGTLDTQYF. As DNA, the CDR3 is TGTGCCAGCAGTCCCCAGAGATGGTCGCTAGCGGGGACTCTGGATACGCAGTATTTT.